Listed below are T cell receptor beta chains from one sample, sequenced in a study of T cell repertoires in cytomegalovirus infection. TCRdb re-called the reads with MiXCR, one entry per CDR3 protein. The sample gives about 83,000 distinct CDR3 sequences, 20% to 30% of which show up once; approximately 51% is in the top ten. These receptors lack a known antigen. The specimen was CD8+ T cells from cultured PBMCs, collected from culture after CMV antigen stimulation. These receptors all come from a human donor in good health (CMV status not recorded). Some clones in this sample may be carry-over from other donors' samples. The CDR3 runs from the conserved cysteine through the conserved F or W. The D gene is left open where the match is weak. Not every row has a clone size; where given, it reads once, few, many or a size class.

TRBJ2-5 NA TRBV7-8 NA TGTGCCAGCAGCTTACCCCCCGGGATGGCCGAGGGGGAAACCCAGTACTTC CASSLPPGMAEGETQYF
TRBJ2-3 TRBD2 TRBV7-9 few TGTGCCAGCAGCCCCCTCCGTGGGAGGGACACAGATACGCAGTATTTT CASSPLRGRDTDTQYF
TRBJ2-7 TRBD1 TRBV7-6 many TGTGCCAGCAGCTTAGTAGTGACAGGGGGCGGCGAGCAGTACTTC CASSLVVTGGGEQYF
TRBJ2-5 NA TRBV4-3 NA TGCGCCAGCAGCCCCGATCCGGGGGCCTGGGAGACCCAGTACTTC CASSPDPGAWETQYF
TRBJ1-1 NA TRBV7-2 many TGTGCCAGCAGGCTTAATGCCCTGAACACTGAAGCTTTCTTT CASRLNALNTEAFF
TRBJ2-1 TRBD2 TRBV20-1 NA TGCAGTGCTAGAGATCCCCTAGCGGGGCATAATGAGCAGTTCTTC CSARDPLAGHNEQFF
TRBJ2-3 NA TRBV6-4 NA TGTGCCAGCAGTGACAAGGCCAGGGGTTCTCTCGGAGATACGCAGTATTTT CASSDKARGSLGDTQYF
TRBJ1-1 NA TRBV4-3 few TGCGCCAGCAGCCAAGAGGCTTCGGGGGTGCCCACTGAAGCTTTCTTT CASSQEASGVPTEAFF
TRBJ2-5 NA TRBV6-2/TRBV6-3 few TGTGCCAGCAGTTACCCGACGGGGCAAGAGACCCAGTACTTC CASSYPTGQETQYF
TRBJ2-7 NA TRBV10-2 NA TGCGCCAGCCGGGAAGGGGGAACTTCCTACGAGCAGTACTTC CASREGGTSYEQYF
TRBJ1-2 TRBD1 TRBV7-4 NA TGTGCCAGCAGCTACGGACAGGGGGCAAGGGGCTACACCTTC CASSYGQGARGYTF
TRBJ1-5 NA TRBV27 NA TGTGCCAGCAGTGCTTCAGGGTACAATCAGCCCCAGCATTTT CASSASGYNQPQHF
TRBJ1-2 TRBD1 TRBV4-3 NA TGCGCCAGCAGCCAAACAGGGGGCGCGGGTGGCTACACCTTC CASSQTGGAGGYTF
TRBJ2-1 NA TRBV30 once TGTGCCTGGGTCGGGACTCCCTCCTACAATGAGCAGTTCTTC CAWVGTPSYNEQFF
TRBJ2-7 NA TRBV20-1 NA TGCAGTGCTAGGGGGCCCCATGAGTCCTACGAGCAGTACTTC CSARGPHESYEQYF
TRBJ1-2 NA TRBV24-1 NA TGTGCCACCAGTGATTTCAGGGACTATGGCTACACCTTC CATSDFRDYGYTF
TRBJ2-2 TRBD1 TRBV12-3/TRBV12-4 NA TGTGCCGGGTCGACAGGGGCTACCTACGGGGAGCTGTTTTTT CAGSTGATYGELFF
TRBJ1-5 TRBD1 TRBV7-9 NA TGTGCCAGCAGCTCGGACAGGGAGAATCAGCCCCAGCATTTT CASSSDRENQPQHF
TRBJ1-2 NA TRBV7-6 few TGTGCCAACAGCCCCGGGCGAGGGGTTAGTGGCTACACCTTC CANSPGRGVSGYTF
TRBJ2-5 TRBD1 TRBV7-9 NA TGTGCCAGCAGCCTGGACAGGGCCCAAGAGACCCAGTACTTC CASSLDRAQETQYF
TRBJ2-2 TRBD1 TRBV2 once TGTGCCATCAACAGGGGCCTTAGCACCGGGGAGCTGTTTTTT CAINRGLSTGELFF
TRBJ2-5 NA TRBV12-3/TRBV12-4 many TGTGCCAGCAGATTTCCAGGTGAAGAGACCCAGTACTTC CASRFPGEETQYF
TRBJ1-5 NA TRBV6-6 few TGTGCCAGCAGTACGGGTCGGGGGGCTTGGAATCAGCCCCAGCATTTT CASSTGRGAWNQPQHF
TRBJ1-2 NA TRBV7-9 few TGTGCCAGCAGCTTAGATCCGGGGGGCGAGATTTATACTGGCTACACCTTC CASSLDPGGEIYTGYTF
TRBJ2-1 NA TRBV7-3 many TGTGCCAGCAGCTCCCAATTTGGTGAGCAGTTCTTC CASSSQFGEQFF
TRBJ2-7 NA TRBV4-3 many TGCGCCAGCAGCCAAGAGGGTTTGGAGGATTACGAGCAGTACTTC CASSQEGLEDYEQYF
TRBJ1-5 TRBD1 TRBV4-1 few TGCGCCAGCAGCCAAGAATCTAAGGGGGCCGCGCAGCCCCAGCATTTT CASSQESKGAAQPQHF
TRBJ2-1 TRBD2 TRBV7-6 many TGTGCCAGCAGCTTAGGGACTAGCGGGGGGGACGAGCAGTTCTTC CASSLGTSGGDEQFF
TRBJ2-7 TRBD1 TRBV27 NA TGTGCCAGCAGTCCTCGGTGGACAGGGGGAGTCGATCAGTACTTC CASSPRWTGGVDQYF
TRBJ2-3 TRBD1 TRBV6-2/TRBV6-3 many TGTGCCAGCAGTTACTCCGGGACAGGGGTGGCTACGCAGTATTTT CASSYSGTGVATQYF
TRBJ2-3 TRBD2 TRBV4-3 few TGCGCCAGCAGCCAAGGACTAGCGGGGGCCATTACAGATACGCAGTATTTT CASSQGLAGAITDTQYF
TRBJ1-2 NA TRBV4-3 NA TGCGCCAGCAGCCAAGATCTTGGGGACCTCTATGGCTACACCTTC CASSQDLGDLYGYTF
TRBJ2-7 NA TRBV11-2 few TGTGCCAGCAGCCTGGCCACAGGGTTTCAATCCTACGAGCAGTACTTC CASSLATGFQSYEQYF
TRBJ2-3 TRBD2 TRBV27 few TGTGCCAGCAGTCCGAGCGGGGGGGCAGATACGCAGTATTTT CASSPSGGADTQYF
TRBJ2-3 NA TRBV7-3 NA TGTGCCAGCAGCTTTGATGGTCACACGCAGTATTTT CASSFDGHTQYF
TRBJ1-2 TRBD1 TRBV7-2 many TGTGCCAGTGATACAGGGGCTCCCTATGGCTACACCTTC CASDTGAPYGYTF
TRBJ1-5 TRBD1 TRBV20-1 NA TGCAGTGCTAAAGGCTATTCTTCACCTACGACAGGGGCTGACAATCAGCCCCAGCATTTT CSAKGYSSPTTGADNQPQHF
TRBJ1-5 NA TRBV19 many TGTGCCACCTTAGGAGGGGGCAATCAGCCCCAGCATTTT CATLGGGNQPQHF
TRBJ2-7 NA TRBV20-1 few TGCAGTGCTCGGACGGTGAGCTCCTACGAGCAGTACTTC CSARTVSSYEQYF
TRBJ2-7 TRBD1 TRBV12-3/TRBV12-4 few TGTGCCAGCAGTTCCCGGACAGGGGGGGGTTCCTACGAGCAGTACTTC CASSSRTGGGSYEQYF
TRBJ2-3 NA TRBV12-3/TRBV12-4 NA TGTGCCAGCACCTTAATGGACCCTGGGTTTACGCAGTATTTT CASTLMDPGFTQYF
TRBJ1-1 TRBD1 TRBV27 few TGTGCCAGCAGTTTAACGGGAGACAGGGGTGTCACTGAAGCTTTCTTT CASSLTGDRGVTEAFF
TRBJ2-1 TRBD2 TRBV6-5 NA TGTGCCAGCGCGGGAGGGTTAGGAGCCAATGAGCAGTTCTTC CASAGGLGANEQFF
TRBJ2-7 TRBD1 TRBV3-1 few TGTGCCAGCAGCCCCGGGACAGGGTGGTACGAGCAGTACTTC CASSPGTGWYEQYF
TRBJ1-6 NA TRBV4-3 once TGCGCCAGCAGCCAAGATAGGGTAGCCTATAATTCACCCCTCCACTTT CASSQDRVAYNSPLHF
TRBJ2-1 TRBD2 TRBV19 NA TGTGCCAGTACTCACTCAGCGGGGAATGAGCAGTTCTTC CASTHSAGNEQFF
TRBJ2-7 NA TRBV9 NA TGTGCCAGCAGCGTAGCGGGGGGCGAGTTCTACGAGCAGTACTTC CASSVAGGEFYEQYF
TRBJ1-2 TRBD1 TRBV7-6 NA TGTGCCAGCAGCTCCCGGGACAGGGCTGATATCGGCTATGGCTACACCTTC CASSSRDRADIGYGYTF
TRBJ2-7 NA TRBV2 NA TGTGCCAGCAGTGAAGACAGGGTCTACGAGCAGTACTTC CASSEDRVYEQYF
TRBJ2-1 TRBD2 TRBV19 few TGTGCCAGTAGTGTGACGACCGGGACTACCATAGGCTATGAGCAGTTCTTC CASSVTTGTTIGYEQFF
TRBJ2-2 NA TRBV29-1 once TGCAGCGCCCCCGGACAAGAAGAGGACACCGAGGAGCTGTTTTTT CSAPGQEEDTEELFF